The clone carrying this TCR beta chain was picked up a small number of times. These data come from a study of T cells in Graves' hyperthyroidism and ophthalmopathy. Amplification targeted TCR beta CDR3 regions from RNA transcripts. The study used the HTBI primer set for a first-round RT-PCR of the TCR CDR3. TCRdb reprocessed the multiplex PCR reads with MiXCR, giving one entry per CDR3 protein. The sample consists of about 570,000 distinct CDR3 sequences, about half of them appearing once. Input material: peripheral blood or thyroid tissue (not recorded which). The TCR comes from an adult woman with Graves' disease, either hyperthyroidism or ophthalmopathy (not recorded which).

The CDR3 coding sequence is TGCAGCGTTGAAGTCAGAGACTACGAGCAGTACTTC. Amino acids: CSVEVRDYEQYF. The genes are TRBV29-1 and TRBJ2-7; D is undetermined. V lost 1 base, J lost 3 bases, and 7 bases lay in between. Germline V CDR1 and CDR2: SQVTM, ANQGSEA. The length of the CDR3 is 12 residues.